This T cell receptor (beta chain) was retrieved from a study of regulatory T cells in long-lasting Graves disease. Study outcomes and limitations: When disease was persistent, TRBV28, TRBJ1-2 and TRBJ2-5 were the favored segments.

According to the study, TCR beta libraries were built with iRepertoire HTBI primers and CDR3-region Arm-PCR. TCRdb re-analysed the multiplex PCR reads in MiXCR, keeping a single row per CDR3 protein. The sample contains hundreds of thousands of distinct CDR3 sequences, under 25% of which appear only once. Germline V gene lookup returns CDR1 MNHNS and CDR2 SASEGT. CDR3 length: 14 amino acids. After removal of 0 bases from V and 3 bases from J, the junction contained 1 base not matched to a gene. Noted time point: persistent/refractory GD, antithyroid drugs over 5 years with positive TRAb. There was RNA extracted from PBMCs, and the TCR library was made from it. This clonotype has a count of ten or more. Its antigen is not identified.

V usage is TRBV6-1 and J usage is TRBJ1-1, with 7 bases matching TRBD1. The TCR was taken from a female donor with Graves disease. The sample consisted of peripheral blood mononuclear cells (PBMCs), taken when the disease was refractory, from a patient treated with antithyroid drugs. This chain's CDR3 is CASSEATGDTEAFF. The CDR3, as DNA: TGTGCCAGCAGTGAAGCAACAGGGGACACTGAAGCTTTCTTT.